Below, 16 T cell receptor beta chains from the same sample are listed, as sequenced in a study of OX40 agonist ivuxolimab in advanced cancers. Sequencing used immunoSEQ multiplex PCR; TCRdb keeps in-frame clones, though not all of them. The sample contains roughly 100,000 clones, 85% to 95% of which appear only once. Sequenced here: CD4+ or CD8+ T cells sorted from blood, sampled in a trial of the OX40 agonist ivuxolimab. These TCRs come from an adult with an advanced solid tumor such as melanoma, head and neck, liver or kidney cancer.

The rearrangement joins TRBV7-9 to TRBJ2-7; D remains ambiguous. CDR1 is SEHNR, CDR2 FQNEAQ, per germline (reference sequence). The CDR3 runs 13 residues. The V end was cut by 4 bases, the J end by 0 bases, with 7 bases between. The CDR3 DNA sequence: TGTGCCAGCAGCTCTGACCTCTCCTACGAGCAGTACGTC. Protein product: CASSSDLSYEQYV.

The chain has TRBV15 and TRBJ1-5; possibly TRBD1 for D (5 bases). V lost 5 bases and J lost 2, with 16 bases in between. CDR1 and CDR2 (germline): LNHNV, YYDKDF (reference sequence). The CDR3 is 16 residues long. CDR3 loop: CATSGPIEGRNQPQHF. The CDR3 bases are TGTGCCACCAGCGGACCCATCGAGGGGCGCAATCAGCCCCAGCATTTT.

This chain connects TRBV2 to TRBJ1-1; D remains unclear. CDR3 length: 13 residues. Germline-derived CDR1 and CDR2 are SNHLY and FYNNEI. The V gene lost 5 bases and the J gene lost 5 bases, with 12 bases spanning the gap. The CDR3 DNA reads TGTGCCAGCAGTCGAGACGGCGGGACTGAAGCTTTCTTT. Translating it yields CASSRDGGTEAFF.

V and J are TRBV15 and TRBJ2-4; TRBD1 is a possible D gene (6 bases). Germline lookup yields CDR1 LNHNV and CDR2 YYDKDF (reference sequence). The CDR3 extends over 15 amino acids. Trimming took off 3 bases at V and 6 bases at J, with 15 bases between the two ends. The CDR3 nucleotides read TGTGCCACCAGCAGCGGGACAACTCAACGAAACATTCAGTACTTC. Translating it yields CATSSGTTQRNIQYF.

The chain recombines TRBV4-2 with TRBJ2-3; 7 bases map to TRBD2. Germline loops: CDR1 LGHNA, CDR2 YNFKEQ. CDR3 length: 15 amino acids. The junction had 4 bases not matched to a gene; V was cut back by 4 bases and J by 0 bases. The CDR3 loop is CASSLASGSTDTQYF. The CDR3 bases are TGTGCCAGCAGCCTGGCTAGCGGAAGCACAGATACGCAGTATTTT.

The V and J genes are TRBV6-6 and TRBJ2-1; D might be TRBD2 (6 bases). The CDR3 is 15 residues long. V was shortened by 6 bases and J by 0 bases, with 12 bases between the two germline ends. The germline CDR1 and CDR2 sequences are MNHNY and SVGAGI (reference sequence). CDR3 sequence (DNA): TGTGCCAGCAGACGGGACTTGAGCTCCTACAATGAGCAGTTCTTC. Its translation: CASRRDLSSYNEQFF.

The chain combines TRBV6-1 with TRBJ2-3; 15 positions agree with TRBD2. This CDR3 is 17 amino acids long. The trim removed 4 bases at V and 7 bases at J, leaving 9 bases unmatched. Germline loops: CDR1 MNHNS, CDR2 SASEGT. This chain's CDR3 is CASSVWTSGRAGYTQYF. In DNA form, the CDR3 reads TGTGCCAGCAGTGTTTGGACTAGCGGGAGGGCCGGGTATACGCAGTATTTT.

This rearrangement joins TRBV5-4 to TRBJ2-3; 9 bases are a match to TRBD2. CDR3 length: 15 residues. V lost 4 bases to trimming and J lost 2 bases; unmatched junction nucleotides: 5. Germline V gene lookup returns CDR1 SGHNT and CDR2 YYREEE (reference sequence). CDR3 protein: CASSPGLADTDTQYF. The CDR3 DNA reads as TGTGCCAGCAGCCCGGGACTAGCCGACACAGATACGCAGTATTTT.

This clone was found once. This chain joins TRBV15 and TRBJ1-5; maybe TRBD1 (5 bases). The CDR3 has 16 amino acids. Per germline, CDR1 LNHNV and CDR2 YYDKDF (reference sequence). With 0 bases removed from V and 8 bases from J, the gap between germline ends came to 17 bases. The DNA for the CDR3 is TGTGCCACCAGCAGAGATAGCAGGGCGTTCTGGGAGCCCCAGCATTTT. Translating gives CATSRDSRAFWEPQHF.

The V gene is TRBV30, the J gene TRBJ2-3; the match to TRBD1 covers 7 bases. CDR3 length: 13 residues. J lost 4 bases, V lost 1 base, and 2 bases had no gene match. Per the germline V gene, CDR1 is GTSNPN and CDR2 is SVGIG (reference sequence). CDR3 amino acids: CAWSEGGPDTQYF. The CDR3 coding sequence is TGTGCCTGGAGTGAAGGGGGCCCAGATACGCAGTATTTT.

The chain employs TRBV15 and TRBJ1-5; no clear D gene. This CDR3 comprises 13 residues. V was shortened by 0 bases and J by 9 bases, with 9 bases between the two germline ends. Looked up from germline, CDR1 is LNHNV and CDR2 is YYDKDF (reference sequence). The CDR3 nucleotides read TGTGCCACCAGCAGAGATACCACCGTGCCCCAGCATTTT. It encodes CATSRDTTVPQHF.

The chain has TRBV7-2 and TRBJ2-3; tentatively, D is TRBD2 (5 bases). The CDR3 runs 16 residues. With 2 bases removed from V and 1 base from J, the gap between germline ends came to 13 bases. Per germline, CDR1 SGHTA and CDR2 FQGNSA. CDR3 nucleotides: TGTGCCAGCAGCTTAAAGGGCGGTAGCGGCACAGATACGCAGTATTTT. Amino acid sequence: CASSLKGGSGTDTQYF.

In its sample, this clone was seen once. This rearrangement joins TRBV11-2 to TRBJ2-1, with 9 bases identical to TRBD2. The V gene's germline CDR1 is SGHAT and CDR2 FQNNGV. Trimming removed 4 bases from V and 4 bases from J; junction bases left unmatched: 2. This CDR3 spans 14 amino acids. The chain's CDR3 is CASSSSGIYNEQFF. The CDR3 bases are TGTGCCAGCAGCTCTAGCGGGATATACAATGAGCAGTTCTTC.

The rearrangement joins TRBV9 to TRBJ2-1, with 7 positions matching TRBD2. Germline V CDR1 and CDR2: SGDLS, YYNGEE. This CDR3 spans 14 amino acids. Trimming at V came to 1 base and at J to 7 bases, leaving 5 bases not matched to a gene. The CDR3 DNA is TGTGCCAGCAGCGTATCGGGGGGAGGTAATGAGCAGTTCTTC. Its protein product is CASSVSGGGNEQFF.

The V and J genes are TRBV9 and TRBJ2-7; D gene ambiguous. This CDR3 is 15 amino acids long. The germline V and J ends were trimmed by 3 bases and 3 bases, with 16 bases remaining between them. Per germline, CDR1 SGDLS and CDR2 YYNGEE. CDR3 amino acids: CASSAYPLTLYEQYF. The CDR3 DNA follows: TGTGCCAGCAGCGCGTATCCCTTGACCCTCTACGAGCAGTACTTC.

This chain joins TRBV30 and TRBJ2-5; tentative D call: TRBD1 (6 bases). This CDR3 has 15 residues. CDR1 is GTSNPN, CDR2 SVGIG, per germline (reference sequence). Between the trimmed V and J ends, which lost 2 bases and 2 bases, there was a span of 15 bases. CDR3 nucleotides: TGTGCCTGGAGTTTTCGAGGGGGTCGGCAAGAGACCCAGTACTTC. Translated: CAWSFRGGRQETQYF.